The present T cell receptor (beta chain) was sequenced within a study of cytomegalovirus exposure and HLA in healthy donors. Looking at the study overall: Sequencing of about 179 million T cells in an earlier analysis found roughly 120 million unique TCR beta sequences. Study-wide results and limits: According to an earlier analysis, most TCR beta V segments yielded productive rearrangements about 87% or about 30% of the time.

The V and J ends lost 4 bases and 3 bases respectively, with 15 bases between them. Germline V CDR1 and CDR2: SGHTA, FQGNSA. The CDR3 sequence is 15 residues long. On this clone itself: What it binds is unknown.

The PCR employed 60 Vbeta primers together with 13 Jbeta primers. Source study methods: In a later analysis, of about 80 million unique beta chains, around 11 million appeared in at least two donors. TCRdb keeps only in-frame clones here, not all; method: immunoSEQ multiplex PCR. V, J and clone size were drawn from that table, and D and trimming were deduced from the DNA. The data hold about 120,000 clones, with 80% to 85% observed a single time. The sample consisted of PBMCs. The chain combines TRBV7-2 with TRBJ1-1; D possibly corresponds to TRBD1 (6 bases). This receptor was obtained from a woman aged 40 to 55 in good health and CMV-seronegative. The chain's CDR3 is CASSSSQGWDTEAFF. CDR3 in DNA: TGTGCCAGCAGCTCATCACAGGGCTGGGACACTGAAGCTTTCTTT. Together with reference TRBV7-2 and TRBJ1-1, the CDR3 gives the full variable domain: GAGVSQSPSNKVTEKGKDVELRCDPISGHTALYWYRQSLGQGLEFLIYFQGNSAPDKSGLPSDRFSAERTGGSVSTLTIQRTQQEDSAVYLCASSSSQGWDTEAFFGQGTRLTVV.